The sequence of this T cell receptor (beta chain) was determined in a study of T cell responses to AZD1222 COVID-19 vaccine. Sequenced by immunoSEQ multiplex PCR; TCRdb stores in-frame clones only, minus some. The repertoire holds 140,000 to 150,000 clones, roughly 86% seen once, with 5% to 5.5% in the top ten. Overall study findings and caveats: A rise in Spike-specific TCR breadth and depth followed two AZD1222 doses. Of the AZD1222 recipients, only five or six were seropositive at baseline.

Unmatched junction bases numbered 6, after V lost 9 bases and J lost 2 bases. The V gene's germline CDR1 is KGHDR and CDR2 SFDVKD. This CDR3 spans 14 amino acids. As regards this clone: Its antigen remains unidentified.

The source of this sequence is an adult who received the MenACWY meningococcal vaccine as a control. This specimen consisted of peripheral blood, obtained 28 days after the second dose of the MenACWY control vaccine. This chain uses TRBV24-1 with TRBJ1-3; 7 bases agree with TRBD1. CDR3 nucleotides: TGTGCCACCCGGGACAGTCGGGCTGGAAACACCATATATTTT. Protein product: CATRDSRAGNTIYF.